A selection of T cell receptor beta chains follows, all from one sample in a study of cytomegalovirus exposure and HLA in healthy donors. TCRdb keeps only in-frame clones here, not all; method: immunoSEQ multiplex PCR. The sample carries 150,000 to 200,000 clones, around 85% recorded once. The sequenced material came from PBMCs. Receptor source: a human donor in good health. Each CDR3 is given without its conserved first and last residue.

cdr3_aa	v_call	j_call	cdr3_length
ASSAGAPTGELF	TRBV2	TRBJ2-2	12
ASSLGGDQPQH	TRBV7-2	TRBJ1-5	11
SVRGSTEAF	TRBV20-1	TRBJ1-1	9
VSSGGGYEQY	TRBV27	TRBJ2-7	10
ASSFGTGARTDTQY	TRBV5-1	TRBJ2-3	14
ASSQVGDINEQF	TRBV4-1	TRBJ2-1	12
ASPFYGYT	TRBV23-1	TRBJ1-2	8
ASSQGFGQGGSPLH	TRBV4-1	TRBJ1-6	14
ASSPYSLYQETQY	TRBV7-6	TRBJ2-5	13
AISESAGQF	TRBV10-3	TRBJ2-1	9
ASSLAPEMETQY	TRBV7-9	TRBJ2-5	12
ASSFGRGDSYEQY	TRBV27	TRBJ2-7	13
ASSAYGTGGAGNQPQH	TRBV2	TRBJ1-5	16
ASSQDPSGGSGELF	TRBV4-2	TRBJ2-2	14
ASSYVAQSSYNEQF	TRBV6-5	TRBJ2-1	14
ASSLALGQDTGELF	TRBV5-1	TRBJ2-2	14
ASSGRGGQGYQPQH	TRBV7-2	TRBJ1-5	14
AISPTGGEDEKLF	TRBV10-3	TRBJ1-4	13
ASSLAGTYEQY	TRBV5-6	TRBJ2-7	11
ASSLGRTPGGRVNTEAF	TRBV11-2	TRBJ1-1	17
ASSLVGQTYEQY	TRBV5-6	TRBJ2-7	12
ATRQGGSYNEQF	TRBV19	TRBJ2-1	12
ASSPKTDRVAYEQY	TRBV5-4	TRBJ2-7	14
ASSVDRSSYNEQF	TRBV11-3	TRBJ2-1	13
ASSFSGAGGREQY	TRBV11-3	TRBJ2-7	13
ASSVAAQGSSYNEQF	TRBV9	TRBJ2-1	15